These 9 T cell receptor beta chains were sequenced from one sample in a study of tumor-infiltrating lymphocytes in localized non-small cell lung cancer. Sequencing was performed with immunoSEQ multiplex PCR; in TCRdb, only in-frame clones are kept and a portion is missing. Among more than 9,000 clones listed, 63% were seen once. Sequencing was carried out using lung tumor tissue. All receptors derive from a human donor with non-small cell lung cancer.

In this sample, this clone turned up a few times. This chain uses TRBV10-1 with TRBJ2-1; the match to TRBD2 covers 11 bases. V was pared by 6 bases and J by 8 bases, with 15 bases of the junction left unmatched. Germline lookup yields CDR1 WNHNN and CDR2 SYGVQD (reference sequence). The CDR3 is made up of 17 amino acids. As DNA, the CDR3 is TGCGCCAGCAGACTTAGCGGGAGGGTTAGGGTGTGTTATGAGCAGTTCTTC. It yields the protein CASRLSGRVRVCYEQFF.

The chain links TRBV2 to TRBJ2-7; no clear D. The CDR3 length is 13 residues. Trimming cost V 6 bases and J 6 bases, with 15 bases left between them. Germline CDR1 reads SNHLY; CDR2 reads FYNNEI. The chain's CDR3 is CASRGENLPEQYF. CDR3 sequence (DNA): TGTGCCAGCAGGGGCGAAAACCTCCCCGAGCAGTACTTC.

By frequency in the sample, this clone is medium-sized. The chain combines TRBV4-3 with TRBJ2-5; D gene ambiguous. V was clipped by 2 bases and J by 0 bases, with 16 bases between them. Germline V lookup: CDR1 LGHNA, CDR2 YSLEER. This CDR3 is 17 amino acids long. The CDR3 protein is CASSQPPRTENQETQYF. The CDR3 bases are TGCGCCAGCAGCCAACCCCCCCGGACGGAAAACCAAGAGACCCAGTACTTC.

V gene TRBV11-2 combines with J gene TRBJ2-3, with TRBD2 matching over 8 bases. The CDR3 contains 16 residues. Germline V lookup: CDR1 SGHAT, CDR2 FQNNGV. The J segment lost 2 bases and the V segment lost 6 bases, leaving 10 bases of the junction unmatched. In DNA form, the CDR3 reads TGTGCCAGCAGAAAAGAACGGGGGGGAACCACAGATACGCAGTATTTT. Translating it yields CASRKERGGTTDTQYF.

This clone ranks as medium-sized. V usage is TRBV7-9 and J usage is TRBJ2-1; the D gene could be TRBD1 or TRBD2 (5 bases each). Looked up from germline, CDR1 is SEHNR and CDR2 is FQNEAQ (reference sequence). V was shortened by 0 bases and J by 3 bases, with 9 bases between the two germline ends. The CDR3 consists of 15 residues. CDR3 nucleotide sequence: TGTGCCAGCAGCTTAGCGCTGGGGGACTACAATGAGCAGTTCTTC. It specifies CASSLALGDYNEQFF.

The V gene is TRBV30, the J gene TRBJ2-7; D may correspond to TRBD1 or TRBD2 (5 bases each). This CDR3 has 14 residues. CDR1 and CDR2 (germline): GTSNPN, SVGIG (reference sequence). V was trimmed by 0 bases and J by 7 bases, leaving 16 bases between them. The CDR3 nucleotides are TGTGCCTGGAGTGTTGGGCAGGCCTGGGGGGAGCAGTACTTC. Its translation is CAWSVGQAWGEQYF.

The V call is TRBV15, the J call TRBJ2-3; D is possibly TRBD2 (6 bases). V lost 5 bases to trimming and J lost 0 bases, with 18 bases between them. Germline V gene data show CDR1 as LNHNV and CDR2 as YYDKDF (reference sequence). The CDR3 has 17 amino acids. The CDR3 here is CATSGEATPQSTDTQYF. As DNA, the CDR3 is TGTGCCACCAGCGGGGAGGCTACGCCGCAGAGCACAGATACGCAGTATTTT.

This clone has only a few counts. The chain employs TRBV25-1 and TRBJ1-2, with unresolved D. Germline V gene lookup returns CDR1 MGHDK and CDR2 SYGVNS. Trimming pared 1 base from V and 4 bases from J, leaving 4 bases between. The CDR3 length is 12 residues. Here the CDR3 DNA reads TGTGCCAGCAGTGAATTGGGCTATGGCTACACCTTC. Translation: CASSELGYGYTF.

The chain is built from TRBV19 and TRBJ1-1; D is perhaps TRBD1 (5 bases). This CDR3 has 13 amino acids. Per germline, CDR1 LNHDA and CDR2 SQIVND (reference sequence). Trimming left V 5 bases short and J 2 bases short, with 9 bases between. CDR3 nucleotide sequence: TGTGCCAGTAGTGACAGACTAAACACTGAAGCTTTCTTT. Its protein product is CASSDRLNTEAFF.